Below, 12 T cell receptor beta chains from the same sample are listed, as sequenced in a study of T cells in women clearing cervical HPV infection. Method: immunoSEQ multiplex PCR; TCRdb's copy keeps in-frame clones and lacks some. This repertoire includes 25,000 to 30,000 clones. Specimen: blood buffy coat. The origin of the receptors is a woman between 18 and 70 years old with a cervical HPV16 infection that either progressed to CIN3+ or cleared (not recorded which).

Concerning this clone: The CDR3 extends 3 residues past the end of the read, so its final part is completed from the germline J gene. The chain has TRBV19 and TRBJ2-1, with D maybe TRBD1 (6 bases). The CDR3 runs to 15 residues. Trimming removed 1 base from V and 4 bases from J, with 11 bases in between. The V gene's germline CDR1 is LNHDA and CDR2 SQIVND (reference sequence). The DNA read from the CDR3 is TGTGCCAGTAGTATAGCTGTGACAGGTTACAATGAG. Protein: CASSIAVTGYNE. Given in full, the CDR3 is CASSIAVTGYNEQFF.

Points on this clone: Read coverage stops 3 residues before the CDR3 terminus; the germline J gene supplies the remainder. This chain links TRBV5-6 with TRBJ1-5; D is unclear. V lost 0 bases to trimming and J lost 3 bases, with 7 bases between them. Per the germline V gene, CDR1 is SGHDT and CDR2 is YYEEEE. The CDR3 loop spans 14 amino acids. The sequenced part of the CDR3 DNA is TGTGCCAGCAGCTTGGACGGTTTCAATCAGCCC. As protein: CASSLDGFNQP. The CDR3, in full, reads CASSLDGFNQPQHF.

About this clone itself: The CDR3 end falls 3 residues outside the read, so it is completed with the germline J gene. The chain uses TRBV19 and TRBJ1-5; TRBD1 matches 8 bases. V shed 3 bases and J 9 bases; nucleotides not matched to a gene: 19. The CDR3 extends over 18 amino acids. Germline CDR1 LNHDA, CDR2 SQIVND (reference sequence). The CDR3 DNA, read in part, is TGTGCCAGTAGTATCGGTCGGGCAGGGGGCAAGGGTAGTCGGCCC. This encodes CASSIGRAGGKGSRP. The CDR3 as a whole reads CASSIGRAGGKGSRPQHF.

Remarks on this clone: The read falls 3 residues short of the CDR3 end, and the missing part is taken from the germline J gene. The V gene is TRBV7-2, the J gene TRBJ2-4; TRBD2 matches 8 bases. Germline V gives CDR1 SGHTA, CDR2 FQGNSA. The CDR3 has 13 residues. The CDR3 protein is CASSSATGGGQYF. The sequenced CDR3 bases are TGTGCCAGCAGCTCAGCGACCGGGGGGGGT. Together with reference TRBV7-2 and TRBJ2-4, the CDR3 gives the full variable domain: GAGVSQSPSNKVTEKGKDVELRCDPISGHTALYWYRQSLGQGLEFLIYFQGNSAPDKSGLPSDRFSAERTGGSVSTLTIQRTQQEDSAVYLCASSSATGGGQYFGAGTRLSVL.

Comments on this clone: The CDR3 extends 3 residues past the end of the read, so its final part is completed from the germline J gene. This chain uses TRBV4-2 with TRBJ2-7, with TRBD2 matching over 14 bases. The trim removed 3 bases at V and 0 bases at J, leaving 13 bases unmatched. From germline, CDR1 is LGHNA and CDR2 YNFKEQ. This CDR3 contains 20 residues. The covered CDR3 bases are TGTGCCAGCAGCCAGGACCGAGCGGGACTAGCGGGGGAACTCTCCTACGAG. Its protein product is CASSQDRAGLAGELSYE. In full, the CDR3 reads CASSQDRAGLAGELSYEQYF.

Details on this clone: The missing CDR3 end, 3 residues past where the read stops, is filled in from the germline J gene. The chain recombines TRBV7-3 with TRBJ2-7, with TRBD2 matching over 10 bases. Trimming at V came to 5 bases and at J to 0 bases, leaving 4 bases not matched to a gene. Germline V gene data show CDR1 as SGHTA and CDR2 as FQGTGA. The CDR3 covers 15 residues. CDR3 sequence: CASSLSGGFSYEQYF. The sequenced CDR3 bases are TGTGCCAGCAGCCTTAGCGGGGGGTTCTCCTACGAG. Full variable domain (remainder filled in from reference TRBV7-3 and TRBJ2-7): GAGVSQTPSNKVTEKGKYVELRCDPISGHTALYWYRQSLGQGPEFLIYFQGTGAADDSGLPNDRFFAVRPEGSVSTLKIQRTERGDSAVYLCASSLSGGFSYEQYFGPGTRLTVT.

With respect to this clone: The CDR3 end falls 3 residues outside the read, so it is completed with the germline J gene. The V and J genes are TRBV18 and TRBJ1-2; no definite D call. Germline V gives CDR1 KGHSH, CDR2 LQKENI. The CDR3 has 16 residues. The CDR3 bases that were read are TGTGCCAGCTCACCATTTGGGCAGTCAAGCACAGATACC. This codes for CASSPFGQSSTDT. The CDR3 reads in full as CASSPFGQSSTDTYTF.

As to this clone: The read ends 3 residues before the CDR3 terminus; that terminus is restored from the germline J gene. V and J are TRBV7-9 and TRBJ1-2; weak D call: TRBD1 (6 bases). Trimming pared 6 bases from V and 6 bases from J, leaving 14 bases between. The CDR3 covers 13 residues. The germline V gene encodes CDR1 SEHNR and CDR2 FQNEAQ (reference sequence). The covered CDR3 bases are TGTGCCAGCAGTCCAACAGGGTCGGATGGC. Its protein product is CASSPTGSDG. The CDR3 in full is CASSPTGSDGYTF.

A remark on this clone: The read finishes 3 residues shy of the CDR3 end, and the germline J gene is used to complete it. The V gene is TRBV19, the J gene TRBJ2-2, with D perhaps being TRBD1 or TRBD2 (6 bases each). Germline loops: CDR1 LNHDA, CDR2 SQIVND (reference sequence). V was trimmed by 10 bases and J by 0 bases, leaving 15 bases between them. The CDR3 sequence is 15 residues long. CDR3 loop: CATNPEGANTGELFF. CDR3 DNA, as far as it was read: TGTGCCACCAACCCGGAGGGGGCGAACACCGGGGAG.

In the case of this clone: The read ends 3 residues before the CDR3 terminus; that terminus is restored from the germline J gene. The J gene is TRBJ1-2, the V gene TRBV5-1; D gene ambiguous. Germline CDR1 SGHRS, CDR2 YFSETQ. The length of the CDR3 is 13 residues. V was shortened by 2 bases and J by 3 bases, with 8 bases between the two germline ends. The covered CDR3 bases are TGCGCCAGCAGCTTAAACCGGTACTATGGC. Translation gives CASSLNRYYG. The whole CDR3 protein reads CASSLNRYYGYTF.

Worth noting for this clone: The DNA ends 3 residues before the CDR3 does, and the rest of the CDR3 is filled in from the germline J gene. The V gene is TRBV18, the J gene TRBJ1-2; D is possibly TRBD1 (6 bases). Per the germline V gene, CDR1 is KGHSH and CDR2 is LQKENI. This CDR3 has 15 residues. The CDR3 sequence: CASSPAAQGSSDYTF. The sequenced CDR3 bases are TGTGCCAGCTCACCCGCGGCACAGGGATCTTCCGAC.

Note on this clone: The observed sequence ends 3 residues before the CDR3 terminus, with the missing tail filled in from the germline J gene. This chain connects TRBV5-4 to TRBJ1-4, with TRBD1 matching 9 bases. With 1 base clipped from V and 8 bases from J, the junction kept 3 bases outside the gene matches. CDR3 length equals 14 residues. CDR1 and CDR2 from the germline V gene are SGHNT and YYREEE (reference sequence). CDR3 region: CASSLNRGREKLFF. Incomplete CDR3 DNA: TGTGCCAGCAGCTTGAACAGGGGGCGGGAAAAA.